This T cell receptor (beta chain) was found in a study of regulatory T cells in long-lasting Graves disease. Time point defined: newly diagnosed GD, antithyroid drugs for less than 3 months. From PBMCs, RNA was extracted and then used to make the TCR library. The TCR beta library used iRepertoire HTBI primers with Arm-PCR amplification of CDR3. The authors' processing: About 60 TRBV and about 15 TRBJ segments were identified across samples. TCRdb analysed the multiplex PCR reads with MiXCR anew, one entry per CDR3 protein. It is TCRdb's table, rather than the study itself, that gives the V and J calls and clone size. Of hundreds of thousands of distinct CDR3 sequences listed, 15% to 20% are singletons. Study-wide results and caveats: A greater number of public clonotypes (more than 2,500) was shared by persistent patients than by new patients (around 970).

This clonotype appeared a few times. Its antigen is currently unknown. This same sample was also taken into another study, of T cells in Graves' hyperthyroidism and ophthalmopathy. That paper states: Based on clinical symptoms, serum thyroxine and TRAb, thyroid ultrasound and orbital computed tomography, diagnoses were reached. The TCR CDR3 was amplified in a first-round RT-PCR using the HTBI primer set.

The material sequenced was peripheral blood mononuclear cells (PBMCs), taken at new diagnosis, from a patient treated with antithyroid drugs. The sequence was obtained from a man aged 18 to 29 with Graves disease.

CDR3 in DNA: TGCGCCAGCAGGCCCCCCGACCGGAATGAGCAGTTCTTC. Translation gives CASRPPDRNEQFF. The chain recombines TRBV5-1 with TRBJ2-1, with D unresolved. Deletions cut 5 bases from V and 7 bases from J, with 13 bases between. The germline CDR1 and CDR2 sequences are SGHRS and YFSETQ. This CDR3 has 13 residues.